This T cell receptor (beta chain) was identified in a study of shared T cell receptors in the human thymus. Trimming took 3 bases from V and 1 from J; bases not matched to a gene: 20. There are 20 residues in the CDR3. Looked up from germline, CDR1 is SGHRS and CDR2 is YFSETQ. Assay: immunoSEQ multiplex PCR; the TCRdb copy retains only in-frame clones and omits some. The sample lists some 720,000 clones; approximately 90% were seen once. These data were also filed under a second study, of human thymus T cells. That paper notes: Thymus pieces cut out during corrective heart surgery were the tissue that was used. Use of V and J genes seemed skewed within the thymic and blood repertoires. Related work showed strongly overlapping thymic repertoires across unrelated individuals.

Sequenced sample: thymocytes. V and J are TRBV5-1 and TRBJ2-7, with TRBD2 identical over 9 bases. The receptor was isolated from a boy under two years old with a congenital heart defect. The CDR3 DNA sequence: TGCGCCAGCAGCTCCGGGCGCGCCACCGGTAGCGGGAGCAGGTCCTACGAGCAGTACTTC. The encoded protein is CASSSGRATGSGSRSYEQYF.